This T cell receptor (beta chain) was sequenced for a study of shared clonotypes between healthy human individuals. Study results and limitations: Naive CD4 clonotypes were shared across a handful of donors at roughly 5.5%.

The naive CD8 population came from CD45RO-negative cells selected for CCR7, without terminally differentiated effector memory CD45RA+ cells. The CDR3 covers 16 residues. V lost 0 bases and J lost 9; bases outside the gene matches: 4. In germline, CDR1 is SGDLS, CDR2 YYNGEE. Investigators spread the genomic DNA of each subset evenly over several immunoSEQ plates. Generated by immunoSEQ multiplex PCR, the TCRdb table keeps only in-frame clones and is missing some. This sample has about 2.1 million clones, with just under 95% found just once. Comments on this clone: What it binds is unknown.

Sequenced: naive CD8+ T cells from PBMCs. This receptor was obtained from a man between 18 and 35 years old in good health. Some clones in this sample may be carry-over from other donors' samples. This chain joins TRBV9 and TRBJ2-1, with 15 bases identical to TRBD2. This CDR3 reads CASSVAGLAGGGEQFF. Written as DNA, the CDR3 is TGTGCCAGCAGCGTAGCGGGACTAGCGGGGGGAGGTGAGCAGTTCTTC.